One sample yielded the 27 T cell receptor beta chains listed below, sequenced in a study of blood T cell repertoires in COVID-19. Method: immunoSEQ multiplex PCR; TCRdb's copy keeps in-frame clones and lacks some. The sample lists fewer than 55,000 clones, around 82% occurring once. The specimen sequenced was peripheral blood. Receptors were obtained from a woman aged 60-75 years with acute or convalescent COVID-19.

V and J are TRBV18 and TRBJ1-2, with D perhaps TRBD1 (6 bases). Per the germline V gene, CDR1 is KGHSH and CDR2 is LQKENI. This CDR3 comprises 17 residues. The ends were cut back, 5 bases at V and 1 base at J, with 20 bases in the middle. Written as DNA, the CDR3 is TGTGCCAGCTCATCGACGGGACAACCCCAAGATAACTATGGCTACACCTTC. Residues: CASSSTGQPQDNYGYTF.

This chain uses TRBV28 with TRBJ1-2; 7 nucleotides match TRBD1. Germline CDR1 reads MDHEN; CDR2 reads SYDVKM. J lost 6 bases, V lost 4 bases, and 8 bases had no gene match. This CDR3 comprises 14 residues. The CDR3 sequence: CASSYQGGFDGYTF. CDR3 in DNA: TGTGCCAGCAGTTATCAGGGGGGATTTGATGGCTACACCTTC.

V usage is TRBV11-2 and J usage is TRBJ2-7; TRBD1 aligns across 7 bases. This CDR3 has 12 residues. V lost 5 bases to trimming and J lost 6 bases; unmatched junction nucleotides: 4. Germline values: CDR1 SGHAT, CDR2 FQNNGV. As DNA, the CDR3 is TGTGCCAGCAGCCGAACAGGGGTCGAGCAGTACTTC. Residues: CASSRTGVEQYF.

In DNA form, the CDR3 reads TGTGCCACCAGCAGAGGGCAGTATAGCAATCAGCCCCAGCATTTT. It is translated as CATSRGQYSNQPQHF. The J gene is TRBJ1-5, the V gene TRBV15; D ambiguous. CDR3 length equals 15 residues. Trimming left V 1 base short and J 0 bases short, with 7 bases between. CDR1 is LNHNV, CDR2 YYDKDF, per germline (reference sequence).

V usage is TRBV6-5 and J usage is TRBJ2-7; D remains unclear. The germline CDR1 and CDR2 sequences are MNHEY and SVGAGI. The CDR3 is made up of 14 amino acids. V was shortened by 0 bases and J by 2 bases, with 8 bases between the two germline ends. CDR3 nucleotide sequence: TGTGCCAGCAGTTACTCATCTAGTCCCTACGAGCAGTACTTC. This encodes CASSYSSSPYEQYF.

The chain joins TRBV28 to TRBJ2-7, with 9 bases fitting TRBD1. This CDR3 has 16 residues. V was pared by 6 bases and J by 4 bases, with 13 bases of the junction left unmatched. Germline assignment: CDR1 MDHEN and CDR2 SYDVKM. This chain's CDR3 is CASRRYGTGSRYEQYF. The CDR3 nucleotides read TGTGCCAGCAGACGATACGGGACAGGGTCTAGGTACGAGCAGTACTTC. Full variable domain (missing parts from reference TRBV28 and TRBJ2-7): DVKVTQSSRYLVKRTGEKVFLECVQDMDHENMFWYRQDPGLGLRLIYFSYDVKMKEKGDIPEGYSVSREKKERFSLILESASTNQTSMYLCASRRYGTGSRYEQYFGPGTRLTVT.

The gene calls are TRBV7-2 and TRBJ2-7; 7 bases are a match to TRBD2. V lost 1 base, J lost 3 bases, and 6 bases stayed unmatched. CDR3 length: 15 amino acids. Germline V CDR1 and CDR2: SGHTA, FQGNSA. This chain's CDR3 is CASSLGLGRRYEQYF. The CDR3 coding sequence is TGTGCCAGCAGCTTAGGTCTCGGGAGGCGCTACGAGCAGTACTTC.

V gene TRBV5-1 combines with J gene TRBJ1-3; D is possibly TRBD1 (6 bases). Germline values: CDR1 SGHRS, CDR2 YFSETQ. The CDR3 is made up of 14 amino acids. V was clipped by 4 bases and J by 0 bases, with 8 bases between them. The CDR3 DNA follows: TGCGCCAGCAGCCAACAGGGCTCTGGAAACACCATATATTTT. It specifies CASSQQGSGNTIYF.

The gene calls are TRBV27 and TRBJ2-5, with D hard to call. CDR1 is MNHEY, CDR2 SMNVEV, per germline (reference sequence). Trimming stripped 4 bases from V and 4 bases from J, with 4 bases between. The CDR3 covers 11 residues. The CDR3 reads CASSYLETQYF. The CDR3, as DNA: TGTGCCAGCAGTTATCTAGAGACCCAGTACTTC.

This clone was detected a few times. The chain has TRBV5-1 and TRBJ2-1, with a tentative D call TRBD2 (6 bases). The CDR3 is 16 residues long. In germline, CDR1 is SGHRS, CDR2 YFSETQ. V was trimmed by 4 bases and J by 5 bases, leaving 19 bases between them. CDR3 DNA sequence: TGCGCCAGCAGCCCATCCGAGGTGGAGCGGGACAATGAGCAGTTCTTC. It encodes CASSPSEVERDNEQFF.

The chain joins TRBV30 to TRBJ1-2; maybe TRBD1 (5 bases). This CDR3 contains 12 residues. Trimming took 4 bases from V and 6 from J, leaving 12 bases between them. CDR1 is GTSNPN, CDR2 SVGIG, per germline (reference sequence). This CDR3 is CAWTWTRDGYTF. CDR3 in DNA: TGTGCCTGGACCTGGACAAGAGATGGCTACACCTTC.

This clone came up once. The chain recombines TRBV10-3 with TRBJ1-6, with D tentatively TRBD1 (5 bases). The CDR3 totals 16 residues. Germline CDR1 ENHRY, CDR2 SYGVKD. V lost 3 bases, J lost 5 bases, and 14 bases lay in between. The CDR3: CAISDTLTTDNSPLHF. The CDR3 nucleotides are TGTGCCATCAGTGATACTTTAACGACAGATAATTCACCCCTCCACTTT.

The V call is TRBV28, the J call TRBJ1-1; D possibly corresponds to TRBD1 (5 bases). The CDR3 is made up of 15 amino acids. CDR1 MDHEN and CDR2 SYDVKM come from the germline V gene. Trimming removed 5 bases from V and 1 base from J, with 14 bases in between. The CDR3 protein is CASSIRLGGNTEAFF. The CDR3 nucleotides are TGTGCCAGCAGTATCCGTTTGGGGGGGAACACTGAAGCTTTCTTT.

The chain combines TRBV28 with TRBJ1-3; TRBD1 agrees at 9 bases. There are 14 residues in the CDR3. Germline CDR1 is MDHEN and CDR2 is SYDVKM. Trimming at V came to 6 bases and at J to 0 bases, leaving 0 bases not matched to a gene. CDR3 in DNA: TGTGCCAGCAGGACAGGGGGCTCTGGAAACACCATATATTTT. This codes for CASRTGGSGNTIYF.

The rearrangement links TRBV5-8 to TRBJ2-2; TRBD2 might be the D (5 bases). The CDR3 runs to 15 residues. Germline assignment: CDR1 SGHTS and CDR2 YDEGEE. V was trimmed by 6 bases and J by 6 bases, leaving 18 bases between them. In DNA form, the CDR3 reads TGTGCCAGCACCCCGGATAGCGTAAGGGCCGGGGAGCTGTTTTTT. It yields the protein CASTPDSVRAGELFF.

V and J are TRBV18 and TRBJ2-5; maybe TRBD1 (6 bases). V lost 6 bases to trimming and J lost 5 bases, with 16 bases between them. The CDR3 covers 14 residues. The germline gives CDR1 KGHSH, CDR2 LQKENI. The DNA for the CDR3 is TGTGCCAGCTCTTCCACAGGGAATCGGGAGACCCAGTACTTC. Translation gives CASSSTGNRETQYF.

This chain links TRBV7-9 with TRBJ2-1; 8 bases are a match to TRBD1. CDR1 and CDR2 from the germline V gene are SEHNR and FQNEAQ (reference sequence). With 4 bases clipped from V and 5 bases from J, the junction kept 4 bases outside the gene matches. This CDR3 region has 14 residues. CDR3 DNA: TGTGCCAGCAGCTCCCGGACAGGGAACAATGAGCAGTTCTTC. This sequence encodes CASSSRTGNNEQFF. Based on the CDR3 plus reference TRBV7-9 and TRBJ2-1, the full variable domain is DTGVSQNPRHKITKRGQNVTFRCDPISEHNRLYWYRQTLGQGPEFLTYFQNEAQLEKSRLLSDRFSAERPKGSFSTLEIQRTEQGDSAMYLCASSSRTGNNEQFFGPGTRLTVL.

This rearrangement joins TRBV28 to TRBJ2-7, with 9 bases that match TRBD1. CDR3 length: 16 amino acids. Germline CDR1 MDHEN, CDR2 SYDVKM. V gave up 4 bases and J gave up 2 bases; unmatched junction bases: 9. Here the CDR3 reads CASSSTGQGRPYEQYF. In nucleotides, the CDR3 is TGTGCCAGCAGTTCGACAGGACAGGGGCGCCCCTACGAGCAGTACTTC.

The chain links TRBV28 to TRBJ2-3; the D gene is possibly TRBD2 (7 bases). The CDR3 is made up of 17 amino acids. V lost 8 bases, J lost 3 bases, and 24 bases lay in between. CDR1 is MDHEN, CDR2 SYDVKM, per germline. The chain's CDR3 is CASGIPSRGARTDTQYF. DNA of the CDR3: TGTGCCAGCGGCATACCTTCTCGGGGGGCCCGAACAGATACGCAGTATTTT.

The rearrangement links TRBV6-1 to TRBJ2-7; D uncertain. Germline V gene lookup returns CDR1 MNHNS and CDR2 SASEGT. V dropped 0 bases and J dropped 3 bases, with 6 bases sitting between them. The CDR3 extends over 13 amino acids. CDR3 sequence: CASSEASVYEQYF. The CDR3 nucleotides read TGTGCCAGCAGTGAAGCGTCAGTCTACGAGCAGTACTTC.

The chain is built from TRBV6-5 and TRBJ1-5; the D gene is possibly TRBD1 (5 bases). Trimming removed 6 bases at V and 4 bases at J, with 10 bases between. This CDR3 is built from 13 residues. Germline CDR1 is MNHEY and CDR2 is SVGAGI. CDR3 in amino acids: CASRFDSNQPQHF. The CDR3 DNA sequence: TGTGCCAGCAGGTTTGACAGTAATCAGCCCCAGCATTTT.

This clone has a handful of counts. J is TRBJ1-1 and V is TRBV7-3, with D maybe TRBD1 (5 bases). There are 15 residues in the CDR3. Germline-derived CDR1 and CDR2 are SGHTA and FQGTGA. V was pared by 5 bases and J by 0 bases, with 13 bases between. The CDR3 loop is CASSPGAGVNTEAFF. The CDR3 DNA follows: TGTGCCAGCAGCCCCGGTGCGGGGGTGAACACTGAAGCTTTCTTT.

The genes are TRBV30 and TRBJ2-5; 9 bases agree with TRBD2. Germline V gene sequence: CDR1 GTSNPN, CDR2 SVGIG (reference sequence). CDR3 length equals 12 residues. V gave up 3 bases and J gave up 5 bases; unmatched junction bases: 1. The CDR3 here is CAWSTSGETQYF. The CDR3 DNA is TGTGCCTGGAGCACTAGCGGGGAGACCCAGTACTTC.

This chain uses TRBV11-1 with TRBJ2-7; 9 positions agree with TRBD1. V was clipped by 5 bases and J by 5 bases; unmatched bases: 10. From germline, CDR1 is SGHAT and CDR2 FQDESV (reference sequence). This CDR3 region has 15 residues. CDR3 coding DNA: TGTGCCAGCAGCCCTCCCCCGGGACAGGGAGACGAGCAGTACTTC. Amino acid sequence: CASSPPPGQGDEQYF.

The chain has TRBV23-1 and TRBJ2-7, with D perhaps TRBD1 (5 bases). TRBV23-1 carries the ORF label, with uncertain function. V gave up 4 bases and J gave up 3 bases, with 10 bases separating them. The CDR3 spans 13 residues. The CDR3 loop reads CASSPFDSYEQYF. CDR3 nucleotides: TGCGCCAGCAGTCCGTTTGACAGCTACGAGCAGTACTTC.

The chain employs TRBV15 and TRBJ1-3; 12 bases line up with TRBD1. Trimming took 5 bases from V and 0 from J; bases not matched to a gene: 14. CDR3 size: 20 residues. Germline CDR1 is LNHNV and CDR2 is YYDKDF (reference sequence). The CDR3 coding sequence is TGTGCCACCAGCTTCGTATTACGGGACAGGGGGCTAGGCTCTGGAAACACCATATATTTT. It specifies CATSFVLRDRGLGSGNTIYF. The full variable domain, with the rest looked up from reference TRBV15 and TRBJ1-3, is DAMVIQNPRYQVTQFGKPVTLSCSQTLNHNVMYWYQQKSSQAPKLLFHYYDKDFNNEADTPDNFQSRRPNTSFCFLDIRSPGLGDTAMYLCATSFVLRDRGLGSGNTIYFGEGSWLTVV.

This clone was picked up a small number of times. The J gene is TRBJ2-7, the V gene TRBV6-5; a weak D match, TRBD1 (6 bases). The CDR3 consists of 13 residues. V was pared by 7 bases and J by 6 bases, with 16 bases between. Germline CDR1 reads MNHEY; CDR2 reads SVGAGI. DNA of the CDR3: TGTGCCAGCACCCCAGGGGCGTTTTCCGAGCAGTACTTC. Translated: CASTPGAFSEQYF.